Below, 10 T cell receptor beta chains from the same sample are listed, as sequenced in a study of T cells expressing NK-cell markers. TCRdb re-called the 5' RACE reads and gives one entry per CDR3 protein, without DNA. The sample has hundreds of thousands of distinct CDR3 sequences. Sequencing was done on a sample of blood T cells: a sorted CD56 or NKG2C T cell subset, CD4+ or CD8+ T cells, or bulk PBMC T cells (not recorded which). These receptors were taken from a woman aged 18 to 69 in good health.

The rearrangement links TRBV7-3 to TRBJ2-5; with no DNA, the TCRdb D assignment of TRBD1 cannot be verified. Germline CDR1 reads SGHTA; CDR2 reads FQGTGA. This CDR3 is 14 amino acids long. CDR3 region: CASSISGGQETQYF.

The chain combines TRBV4-3 with TRBJ2-1; without DNA, the TCRdb call of TRBD2 cannot be checked. Germline CDR1 reads LGHNA; CDR2 reads YSLEER. CDR3 length: 15 amino acids. CDR3 sequence reads: CASSQGGTYDNEQFF.

The rearrangement joins TRBV11-2 to TRBJ2-1; TCRdb designates TRBD2, a call that cannot be tested without DNA. The CDR3 is made up of 15 amino acids. Germline CDR1 SGHAT, CDR2 FQNNGV. The CDR3 is CASSAISGSYNEQFF. The full variable domain, rest sourced from reference TRBV11-2 and TRBJ2-1, is EAGVAQSPRYKIIEKRQSVAFWCNPISGHATLYWYQQILGQGPKLLIQFQNNGVVDDSQLPKDRFSAERLKGVDSTLKIQPAKLEDSAVYLCASSAISGSYNEQFFGPGTRLTVL.

The chain joins TRBV20-1 to TRBJ2-4; the D call from TCRdb, TRBD2, cannot be confirmed without DNA. Germline V gene lookup returns CDR1 DFQATT and CDR2 SNEGSKA (reference sequence). The CDR3 length is 16 residues. This CDR3 reads CSARPLAGEVSNIQYF.

The chain recombines TRBV20-1 with TRBJ2-4; there is no DNA to check the TCRdb D call of TRBD2. The CDR3 has 12 amino acids. Germline CDR1 DFQATT, CDR2 SNEGSKA (reference sequence). CDR3 protein: CSAATGTKSQYF.

The CDR3 loop is CASSPVSTSTDTQYF. The V and J genes are TRBV18 and TRBJ2-3. The CDR3 runs 15 residues. Germline loops: CDR1 KGHSH, CDR2 LQKENI.

The chain carries TRBV20-1 and TRBJ2-1; TCRdb selects TRBD1, and the lack of DNA leaves this call unchecked. The CDR3 contains 12 residues. CDR1 and CDR2 (germline): DFQATT, SNEGSKA (reference sequence). This chain's CDR3 is CSDRRGTGEQFF.

CDR3 sequence: CSARNFRRASYNEQFF. The gene calls are TRBV20-1 and TRBJ2-1; no DNA is available, so the TRBD2 call from TCRdb remains unchecked. The CDR3 spans 16 residues. Germline assignment: CDR1 DFQATT and CDR2 SNEGSKA (reference sequence).

The CDR3 is CSARSPVGDTQYF. The chain carries TRBV20-1 and TRBJ2-3. Per the germline V gene, CDR1 is DFQATT and CDR2 is SNEGSKA (reference sequence). This CDR3 comprises 13 residues.

The chain employs TRBV5-8 and TRBJ1-4. Germline CDR1 and CDR2: SGHTS and YDEGEE. The CDR3 length is 15 residues. The chain's CDR3 is CASSPRTALIEKLFF.